This TCR beta chain was retrieved from a study of blood T cell repertoires in COVID-19. Whole-study context: Sample material is recorded as cDNA or gDNA derived from T cells, B-cell-depleted T cells, or PBMCs.

The germline CDR1 and CDR2 sequences are MDHEN and SYDVKM. J gave up 6 bases and V 6 bases, and 5 bases lay outside the gene matches. The CDR3 sequence is 13 residues long. How the authors handled the data: By means of reference gene primer amplification, nucleated cell counts were estimated. Using immunoSEQ multiplex PCR, the repertoire was profiled, and TCRdb retains in-frame clones only, with some absent. V, J and clone size were drawn from that table, and D and trimming were deduced from the DNA. The table lists approximately 210,000 clones, roughly 94% of them singletons. This sequence was found in a man between 25 and 39 years old with COVID-19, enrolled during active disease. V and J are TRBV28 and TRBJ2-1, with 7 bases aligning to TRBD2. Sequences were obtained from peripheral blood. This CDR3 is CASSLGGSNEQFF. The CDR3 DNA reads TGTGCCAGCAGCCTGGGCGGGAGCAATGAGCAGTTCTTC.